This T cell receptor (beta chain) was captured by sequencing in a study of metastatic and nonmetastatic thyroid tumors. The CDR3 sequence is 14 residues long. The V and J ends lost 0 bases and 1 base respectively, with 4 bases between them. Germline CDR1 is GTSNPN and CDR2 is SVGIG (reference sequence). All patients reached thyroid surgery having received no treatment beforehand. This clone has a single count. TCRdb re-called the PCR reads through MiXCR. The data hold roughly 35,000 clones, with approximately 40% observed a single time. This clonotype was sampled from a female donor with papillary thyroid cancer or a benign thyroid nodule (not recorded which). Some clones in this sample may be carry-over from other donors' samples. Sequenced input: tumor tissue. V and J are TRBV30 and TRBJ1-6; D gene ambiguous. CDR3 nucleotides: TGTGCCTGGAGTGTGAGTTCCTATAATTCACCCCTCCACTTT. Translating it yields CAWSVSSYNSPLHF.